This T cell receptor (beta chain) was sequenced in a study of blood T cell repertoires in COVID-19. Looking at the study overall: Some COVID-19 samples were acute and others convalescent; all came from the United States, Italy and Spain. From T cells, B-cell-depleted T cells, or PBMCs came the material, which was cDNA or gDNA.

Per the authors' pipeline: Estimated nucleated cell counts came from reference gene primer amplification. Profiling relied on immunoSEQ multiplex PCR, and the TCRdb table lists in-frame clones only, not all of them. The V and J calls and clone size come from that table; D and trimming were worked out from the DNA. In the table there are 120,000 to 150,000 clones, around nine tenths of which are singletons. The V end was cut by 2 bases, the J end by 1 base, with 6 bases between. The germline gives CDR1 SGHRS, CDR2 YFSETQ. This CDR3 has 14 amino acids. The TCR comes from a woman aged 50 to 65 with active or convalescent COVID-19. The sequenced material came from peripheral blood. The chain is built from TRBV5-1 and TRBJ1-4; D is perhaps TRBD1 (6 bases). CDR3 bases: TGCGCCAGCAGCTTCAGGGGAACTAATGAAAAACTGTTTTTT. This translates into CASSFRGTNEKLFF.